The 14 T cell receptor beta chains in this list originate from one sample, sequenced in a study of shared clonotypes between healthy human individuals. The method was immunoSEQ multiplex PCR; TCRdb's version includes in-frame clones alone and lacks a portion of them. The table shows 450,000 or so clones, with approximately 77% occurring only once. Sequencing input: PBMCs. The receptors originated from a woman in her forties in good health. Some clones in this sample may be carry-over from other donors' samples.

The rearrangement joins TRBV11-2 to TRBJ2-7, with a weak D call TRBD1 (5 bases). V was trimmed by 8 bases and J by 2 bases, leaving 19 bases between them. CDR1 is SGHAT and CDR2 is FQNNGV in the germline V gene. The CDR3 is 15 amino acids. The CDR3 is CASSSFGRVTYEQYF. CDR3 DNA: TGTGCCAGCTCGTCATTCGGCAGGGTCACCTACGAGCAGTACTTC.

The CDR3 is CASSPGGGRAGVGQFF. The CDR3, as DNA: TGTGCCAGCAGCCCAGGGGGCGGGAGGGCCGGGGTAGGGCAGTTCTTC. V is TRBV4-2 and J is TRBJ2-1, with D possibly TRBD2 on 9 matching bases. The ends were cut back, 4 bases at V and 12 bases at J, with 25 bases in the middle. Per germline, CDR1 LGHNA and CDR2 YNFKEQ. This CDR3 has 16 amino acids.

The chain joins TRBV28 to TRBJ1-4, with D maybe TRBD1 (6 bases). This CDR3 is built from 14 residues. V lost 8 bases and J lost 7, with 17 bases in between. Germline CDR1 MDHEN, CDR2 SYDVKM. The CDR3 DNA is TGTGCCAGCCTCCCGACAGGCGCGATTGAAAAACTGTTTTTT. It yields the protein CASLPTGAIEKLFF.

The V gene is TRBV9, the J gene TRBJ2-7; 9 nucleotides align to TRBD1. Germline values: CDR1 SGDLS, CDR2 YYNGEE. CDR3 length equals 14 residues. The V segment lost 3 bases and the J segment 3 bases; nucleotides outside the gene matches: 4. CDR3 in amino acids: CASSGGQGFYEQYF. Here the CDR3 DNA reads TGTGCCAGCAGCGGGGGACAGGGTTTCTACGAGCAGTACTTC. Combining the CDR3 with reference TRBV9 and TRBJ2-7 gives the whole variable domain DSGVTQTPKHLITATGQRVTLRCSPRSGDLSVYWYQQSLDQGLQFLIQYYNGEERAKGNILERFSAQQFPDLHSELNLSSLELGDSALYFCASSGGQGFYEQYFGPGTRLTVT.

In this sample, this clone turned up once. Only one base separates this from a far larger clonotype, so it likely reflects a read error. The identical CDR3 is also encoded by other nucleotide sequences in the sample. The genes are TRBV7-9 and TRBJ1-1; D not resolved. Germline values: CDR1 SEHNR, CDR2 FQNEAQ (reference sequence). CDR3 size: 12 residues. CDR3: CASSLMNTEAFF. The CDR3 bases are TGTGCTAGCAGCTTAATGAACACTGAAGCTTTCTTT.

The chain has TRBV6-4 and TRBJ1-2; D is ambiguous. Germline V gives CDR1 MRHNA, CDR2 SNTAGT. The CDR3 runs to 16 residues. Trimming cost V 6 bases and J 2 bases, with 19 bases left between them. CDR3 region: CASREAPGNANYGYTF. Here the CDR3 DNA reads TGTGCCAGCAGAGAGGCGCCCGGGAATGCCAACTATGGCTACACCTTC.

This chain connects TRBV5-1 to TRBJ1-2, with TRBD1 matching over 9 bases. Germline-derived CDR1 and CDR2 are SGHRS and YFSETQ. The junction had 9 bases not matched to a gene; V was cut back by 7 bases and J by 8 bases. The CDR3 length is 13 residues. The CDR3 loop is CASSQGDREGYTF. CDR3 in DNA: TGCGCCAGCTCCCAAGGGGACAGGGAGGGCTACACCTTC.

The chain links TRBV7-2 to TRBJ1-2, with TRBD1 matching over 10 bases. Per germline, CDR1 SGHTA and CDR2 FQGNSA. This CDR3 comprises 15 residues. The junction had 7 bases not matched to a gene; V was cut back by 5 bases and J by 4 bases. CDR3 nucleotide sequence: TGTGCCAGCAGCACAGGGACAGGGGCAGGCTATGGCTACACCTTC. It specifies CASSTGTGAGYGYTF.

The chain recombines TRBV11-3 with TRBJ2-1, with 7 bases lining up with TRBD1. The J segment lost 0 bases and the V segment lost 4 bases, leaving 9 bases of the junction unmatched. This CDR3 is 17 amino acids long. Germline V gene data show CDR1 as SGHNT and CDR2 as YENEEA. DNA for the CDR3: TGTGCCAGCAGCTCCGGGATGACAGGGAGCTCCTACAATGAGCAGTTCTTC. This translates into CASSSGMTGSSYNEQFF.

The gene calls are TRBV25-1 and TRBJ2-1; D perhaps matches TRBD2 (5 bases). Trimming left V 6 bases short and J 2 bases short, with 11 bases between. This CDR3 region has 14 residues. Germline V CDR1 and CDR2: MGHDK, SYGVNS. CDR3 coding DNA: TGTGCCAGCAGGGGGAGTGGGGCCTACAATGAGCAGTTCTTC. This codes for CASRGSGAYNEQFF.

V and J are TRBV10-3 and TRBJ2-7; a weak D match, TRBD2 (7 bases). V was shortened by 2 bases and J by 6 bases, with 14 bases between the two germline ends. Germline V CDR1 and CDR2: ENHRY, SYGVKD. The CDR3 spans 14 residues. This CDR3 reads CAISERGGGGEQYF. The CDR3 nucleotides are TGTGCCATCAGTGAGCGAGGGGGGGGCGGCGAGCAGTACTTC.

The chain is built from TRBV7-9 and TRBJ2-7; tentative D call: TRBD1 (6 bases). The CDR3 is made up of 13 amino acids. Germline V lookup: CDR1 SEHNR, CDR2 FQNEAQ (reference sequence). Between the trimmed V and J ends, which lost 2 bases and 4 bases, there was a span of 9 bases. The CDR3 is CASSLLGAYEQYF. The CDR3 nucleotides read TGTGCCAGCAGCTTACTGGGGGCTTACGAGCAGTACTTC.

V and J are TRBV5-4 and TRBJ2-7; 8 nucleotides line up with TRBD1. Looked up from germline, CDR1 is SGHNT and CDR2 is YYREEE (reference sequence). The CDR3 totals 16 residues. The V segment lost 0 bases and the J segment 6 bases; nucleotides outside the gene matches: 11. The CDR3 coding sequence is TGTGCCAGCAGCTTGGTAAATCGCGGAGGGACAGGCGAGCAGTACTTC. Its translation: CASSLVNRGGTGEQYF.

J is TRBJ2-3 and V is TRBV27; weak D call: TRBD2 (6 bases). Trimming took 3 bases from V and 6 from J, leaving 19 bases between them. The V gene's germline CDR1 is MNHEY and CDR2 SMNVEV (reference sequence). This CDR3 contains 16 residues. This CDR3 is CASSLGLGPTSDTQYF. The CDR3 DNA sequence: TGTGCCAGCAGTTTGGGACTGGGCCCAACCTCTGATACGCAGTATTTT.